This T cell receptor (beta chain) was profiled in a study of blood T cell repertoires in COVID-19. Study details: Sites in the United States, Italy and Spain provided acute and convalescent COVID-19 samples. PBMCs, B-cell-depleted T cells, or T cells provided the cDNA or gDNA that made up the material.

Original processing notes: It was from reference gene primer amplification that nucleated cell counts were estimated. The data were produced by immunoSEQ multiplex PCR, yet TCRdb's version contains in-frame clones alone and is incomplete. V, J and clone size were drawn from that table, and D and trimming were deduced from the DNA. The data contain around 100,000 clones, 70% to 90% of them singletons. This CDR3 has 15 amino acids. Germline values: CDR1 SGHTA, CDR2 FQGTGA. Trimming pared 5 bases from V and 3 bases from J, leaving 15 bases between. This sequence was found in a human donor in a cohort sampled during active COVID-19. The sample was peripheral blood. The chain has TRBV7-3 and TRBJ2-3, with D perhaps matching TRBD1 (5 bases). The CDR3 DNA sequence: TGTGCCAGCAGCCTCCGGCAGGGTGATACAGATACGCAGTATTTT. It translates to CASSLRQGDTDTQYF.